One sample yielded the 11 T cell receptor beta chains listed below, sequenced in a study of T-cell reconstitution after alpha-beta-depleted transplantation in children. Unique molecular identifiers were incorporated when the TCRbeta library was constructed. Each CDR3 protein is one row after TCRdb ran MiXCR on the PCR reads. This table holds around 15,000 distinct CDR3 sequences, around 5.1% found once. The sample here was PBMCs, taken before TCRalphabeta/CD19-depleted stem cell transplant. The receptor source for this set is a boy aged 10-17 years with acute lymphoblastic leukemia, due to receive a stem cell transplant.

This clonotype was seen at least ten times. This chain joins TRBV20-1 and TRBJ1-3, with a weak D call TRBD1 (6 bases). This CDR3 comprises 14 residues. The germline V gene has CDR1 DFQATT and CDR2 SNEGSKA (reference sequence). The V and J ends lost 6 bases and 4 bases respectively, with 16 bases between them. The CDR3 sequence: CSAGERGAGNTIYF. The CDR3 DNA reads as TGCAGTGCGGGGGAGCGGGGGGCGGGAAACACCATATATTTT.

This clonotype was detected ten times or more. This chain links TRBV27 with TRBJ1-6; 11 nucleotides match TRBD1. Germline trimming cut 0 bases from V and 9 bases from J; bases unmatched to any gene: 4. This CDR3 has 16 amino acids. Germline assignment: CDR1 MNHEY and CDR2 SMNVEV (reference sequence). CDR3 sequence reads: CASSLSGGTGGSPLHF. The CDR3 nucleotides are TGTGCCAGCAGTTTATCGGGAGGGACAGGGGGTTCACCCCTCCACTTT.

This clonotype has ten or more counts. The V call is TRBV21-1, the J call TRBJ1-2; the listed D gene, TRBD1, was not tested against the DNA. TRBV21-1 is recorded as a pseudogene. The CDR3 is 14 amino acids. CDR3 protein: CASSKDRGGYGYTF. The DNA of the CDR3 is TGTGCCAGCAGCAAGGACAGAGGGGGTTATGGCTACACCTTC.

The chain has TRBV13 and TRBJ2-7; tentatively, D is TRBD1 or TRBD2 (5 bases each). Trimming removed 8 bases from V and 2 bases from J, with 16 bases in between. This CDR3 is 14 amino acids long. The germline gives CDR1 PRHDT, CDR2 FYEKMQ (reference sequence). The CDR3 DNA follows: TGTGCCAGCGGCCCGGGGCAGGGTCCCTACGAGCAGTACTTC. It encodes CASGPGQGPYEQYF.

This clonotype was counted at least ten times. This rearrangement joins TRBV12-3 or TRBV12-4 to TRBJ2-3, with D unresolved. The CDR3 loop spans 12 amino acids. The V end lost 4 bases, the J end lost 2 bases, and 4 bases lay between the germline ends. The DNA of the CDR3 is TGTGCCAGCAGTTACACCACAGATACGCAGTATTTT. Its protein is CASSYTTDTQYF.

This clonotype was recorded at least ten times. The chain combines TRBV6-1 with TRBJ1-4; D might be TRBD1 (5 bases). CDR3 length: 14 residues. CDR1 and CDR2 (germline): MNHNS, SASEGT. V was trimmed by 6 bases and J by 4 bases, leaving 12 bases between them. This chain's CDR3 is CASSPGRNNEKLFF. CDR3 nucleotides: TGTGCCAGCAGCCCGGGACGGAATAATGAAAAACTGTTTTTT.

The sample holds many counts of this clonotype. The chain combines TRBV20-1 with TRBJ2-7, with a possible D match to TRBD1 (7 bases). With 0 bases removed from V and 4 bases from J, the gap between germline ends came to 13 bases. The V gene's germline CDR1 is DFQATT and CDR2 SNEGSKA (reference sequence). This CDR3 is built from 14 residues. The CDR3 bases are TGCAGTGCTAGAGATACACAGGGGAGGTACGAGCAGTACTTC. It specifies CSARDTQGRYEQYF.

This clonotype has ten or more counts. The chain joins TRBV20-1 to TRBJ2-3; TRBD2 agrees at 10 bases. CDR1 is DFQATT, CDR2 SNEGSKA, per germline (reference sequence). This CDR3 has 16 residues. The J segment lost 0 bases and the V segment lost 3 bases, leaving 6 bases of the junction unmatched. The CDR3 region is CSASHWTSGSTDTQYF. The CDR3 DNA follows: TGCAGTGCTAGCCACTGGACTAGCGGTAGCACAGATACGCAGTATTTT.

Comments on this clonotype: This could be a read error, since a much larger clone is one nucleotide away. This chain joins TRBV3-1 and TRBJ2-6, with 7 positions matching TRBD1. The CDR3 covers 19 residues. Germline CDR1 is LGHDT and CDR2 is YNNKEL (reference sequence). CDR3 in DNA: TGTGCCCGCAGCCCCTTTTGGGACAGCGCAATCTTCGGGGCCAACATCCTGACTTTC. Its translation is CARSPFWDSAIFGANILTF. The full variable domain, in which reference TRBV3-1 and TRBJ2-6 provide the parts outside the CDR3, is DTAVSQTPKYLVTQMGNDKSIKCEQNLGHDTMYWYKQDSKKFLKIMFSYNNKELIINETVPNRFSPKSPDKAHLNLHINSLELGDSAVYFCARSPFWDSAIFGANILTFGAGSRLTVL.

This clonotype was recorded at least ten times. CDR3 sequence (DNA): TGTGCCACCAGTCCCGGGACAGGGGTTCAGCCCCAGCATTTT. Encoded protein: CATSPGTGVQPQHF. The gene calls are TRBV24-1 and TRBJ1-5; 10 bases map to TRBD1. Germline trimming cut 6 bases from V and 6 bases from J; bases unmatched to any gene: 4. This CDR3 has 14 residues. CDR1 KGHDR and CDR2 SFDVKD come from the germline V gene.

Ten or more counts support this clonotype. This rearrangement joins TRBV11-2 to TRBJ2-2, with 9 bases fitting TRBD1. The V gene end was trimmed by 5 bases and the J gene end by 5 bases; junction bases not matched to a gene: 6. CDR3 length equals 15 residues. Looked up from germline, CDR1 is SGHAT and CDR2 is FQNNGV. Here the CDR3 reads CASSVDRGGTGELFF. The CDR3 DNA follows: TGTGCCAGCAGCGTGGACAGGGGTGGGACCGGGGAGCTGTTTTTT.